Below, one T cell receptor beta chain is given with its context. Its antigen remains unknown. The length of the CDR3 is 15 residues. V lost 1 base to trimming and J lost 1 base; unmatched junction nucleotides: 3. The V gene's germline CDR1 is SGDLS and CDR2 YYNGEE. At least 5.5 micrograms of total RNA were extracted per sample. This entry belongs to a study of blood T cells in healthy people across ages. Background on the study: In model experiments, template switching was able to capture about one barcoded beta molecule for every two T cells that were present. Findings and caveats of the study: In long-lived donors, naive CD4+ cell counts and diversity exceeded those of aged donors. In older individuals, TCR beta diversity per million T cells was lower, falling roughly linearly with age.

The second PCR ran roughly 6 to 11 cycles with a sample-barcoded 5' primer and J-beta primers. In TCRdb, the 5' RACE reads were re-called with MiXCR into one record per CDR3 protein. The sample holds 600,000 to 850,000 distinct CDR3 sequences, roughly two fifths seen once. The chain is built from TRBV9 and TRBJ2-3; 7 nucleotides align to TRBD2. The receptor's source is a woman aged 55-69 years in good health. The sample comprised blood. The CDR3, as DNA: TGTGCCAGCAGCGTATACGCGGGGGGCACAGATACGCAGTATTTT. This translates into CASSVYAGGTDTQYF.